The 5 T cell receptor beta chains listed next were all sequenced from one sample in a study of blood T cell repertoires in COVID-19. TCRdb keeps only in-frame clones here, not all; method: immunoSEQ multiplex PCR. The sample has approximately 330,000 clones; around 89% are singletons. The sample was peripheral blood. The receptor source for this set is a woman aged 40 to 50 with COVID-19, enrolled during active disease.

The chain joins TRBV3-1 (or the pseudogene TRBV3-2) to TRBJ1-3; 10 bases are a match to TRBD1. The V gene end was trimmed by 4 bases and the J gene end by 0 bases; junction bases not matched to a gene: 9. Germline V CDR1 and CDR2: LGHDT, YNNKEL (reference sequence). CDR3 length: 18 residues. CDR3 nucleotide sequence: TGTGCCAGCAGCCGCTCGGGACAGGGGTCAATCTCTGGAAACACCATATATTTT. It yields the protein CASSRSGQGSISGNTIYF.

V gene TRBV3-1 (or the pseudogene TRBV3-2) combines with J gene TRBJ2-7; 12 nucleotides align to TRBD2. CDR3 length: 16 amino acids. Trimming cost V 3 bases and J 2 bases; bases outside gene matches: 5. Per the germline V gene, CDR1 is LGHDT and CDR2 is YNNKEL (reference sequence). The CDR3, as DNA: TGTGCCAGCAGCCAGTTAGGACTAGCGGGAACCTACGAGCAGTACTTC. Amino acids: CASSQLGLAGTYEQYF.

The chain is built from TRBV11-3 and TRBJ2-1, with D tentatively TRBD2 (6 bases). Trimming stripped 4 bases from V and 0 bases from J, with 13 bases between. This CDR3 region has 16 residues. Germline CDR1 SGHNT, CDR2 YENEEA. CDR3 bases: TGTGCCAGCAGCTACCGAAGTAGCGGCTCCTACAATGAGCAGTTCTTC. Amino acid sequence: CASSYRSSGSYNEQFF.

The chain links TRBV3-1 (or the pseudogene TRBV3-2) to TRBJ2-1, with 9 bases that match TRBD2. CDR3 length: 14 amino acids. The V gene's germline CDR1 is LGHDT and CDR2 YNNKEL (reference sequence). V gave up 0 bases and J gave up 10 bases; unmatched junction bases: 4. CDR3 region: CASSQDGTSLEQFF. As DNA, the CDR3 is TGTGCCAGCAGCCAAGACGGGACTAGCTTGGAGCAGTTCTTC.

The chain carries TRBV11-2 and TRBJ1-2; D may be TRBD1 (6 bases). The CDR3 consists of 13 residues. Trimming stripped 1 base from V and 7 bases from J, with 10 bases between. The V gene's germline CDR1 is SGHAT and CDR2 FQNNGV. CDR3 amino acids: CASSLGGRGGYTF. The CDR3 bases are TGTGCCAGCAGCTTAGGAGGCAGGGGTGGCTACACCTTC.